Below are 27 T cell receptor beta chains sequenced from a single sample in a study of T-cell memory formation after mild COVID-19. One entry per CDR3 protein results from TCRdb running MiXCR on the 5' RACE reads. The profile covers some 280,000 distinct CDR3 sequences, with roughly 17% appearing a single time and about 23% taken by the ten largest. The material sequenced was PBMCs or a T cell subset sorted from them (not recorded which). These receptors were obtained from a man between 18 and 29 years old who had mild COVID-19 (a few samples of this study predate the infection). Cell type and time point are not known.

CDR3 sequence (DNA): TGTGCCAGCAGTGCCGGCAGGGGAGGATATGGCTACACCTTC. Protein sequence: CASSAGRGGYGYTF. The chain couples TRBV6-1 to TRBJ1-2; maybe TRBD1 (6 bases). The germline V gene encodes CDR1 MNHNS and CDR2 SASEGT. V was trimmed by 4 bases and J by 5 bases, leaving 14 bases between them. CDR3 length: 14 residues.

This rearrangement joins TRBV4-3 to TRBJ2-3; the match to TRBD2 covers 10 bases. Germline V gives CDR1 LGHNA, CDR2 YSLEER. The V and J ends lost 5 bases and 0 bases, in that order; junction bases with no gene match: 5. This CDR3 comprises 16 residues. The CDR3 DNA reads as TGCGCCAGCAGCGCGTTAGCGGGGGGAAGCACAGATACGCAGTATTTT. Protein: CASSALAGGSTDTQYF.

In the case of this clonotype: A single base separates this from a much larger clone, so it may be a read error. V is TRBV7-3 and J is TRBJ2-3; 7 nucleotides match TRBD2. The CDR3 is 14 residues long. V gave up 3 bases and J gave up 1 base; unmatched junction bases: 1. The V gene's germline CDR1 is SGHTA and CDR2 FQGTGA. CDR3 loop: CASSFAGGTDTQYF. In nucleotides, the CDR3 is TGTGCCAGCAGCTTCGCGGGGGGCACAGATACGCAGTATTTT.

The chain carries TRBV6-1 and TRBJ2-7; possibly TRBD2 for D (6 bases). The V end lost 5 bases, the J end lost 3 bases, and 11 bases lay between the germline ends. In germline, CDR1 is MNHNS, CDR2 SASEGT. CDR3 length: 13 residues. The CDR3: CASSSTSLYEQYV. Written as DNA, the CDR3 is TGTGCCAGCAGTTCAACTAGCCTCTACGAGCAGTACGTC.

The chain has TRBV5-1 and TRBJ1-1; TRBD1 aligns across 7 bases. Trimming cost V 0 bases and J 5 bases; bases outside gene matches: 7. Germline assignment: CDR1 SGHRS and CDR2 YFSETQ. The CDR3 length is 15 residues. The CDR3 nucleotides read TGCGCCAGCAGCTTGGACAGGGGCGGTCGGACTGAAGCTTTCTTT. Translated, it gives CASSLDRGGRTEAFF.

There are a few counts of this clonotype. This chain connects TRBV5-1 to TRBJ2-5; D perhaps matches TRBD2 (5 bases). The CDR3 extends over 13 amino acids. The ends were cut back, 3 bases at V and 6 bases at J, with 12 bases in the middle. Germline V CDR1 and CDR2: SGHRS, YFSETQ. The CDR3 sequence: CASSSLGEKTQYF. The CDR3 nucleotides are TGCGCCAGCAGCTCCCTCGGGGAAAAGACCCAGTACTTC.

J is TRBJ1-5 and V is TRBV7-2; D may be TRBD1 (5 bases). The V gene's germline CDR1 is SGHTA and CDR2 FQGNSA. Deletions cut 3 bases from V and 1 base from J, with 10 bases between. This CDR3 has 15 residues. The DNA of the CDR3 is TGTGCCAGCAGCTTCCAGGGTACCAGCAATCAGCCCCAGCATTTT. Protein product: CASSFQGTSNQPQHF. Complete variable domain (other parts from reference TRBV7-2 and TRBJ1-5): GAGVSQSPSNKVTEKGKDVELRCDPISGHTALYWYRQSLGQGLEFLIYFQGNSAPDKSGLPSDRFSAERTGGSVSTLTIQRTQQEDSAVYLCASSFQGTSNQPQHFGDGTRLSIL.

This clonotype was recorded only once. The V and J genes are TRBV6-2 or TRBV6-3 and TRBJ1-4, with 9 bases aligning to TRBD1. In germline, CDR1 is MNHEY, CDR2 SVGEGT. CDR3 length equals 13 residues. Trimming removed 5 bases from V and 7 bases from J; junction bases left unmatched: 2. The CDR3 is CASSDRGFEKLFF. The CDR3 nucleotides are TGTGCCAGCAGTGACAGGGGGTTTGAAAAACTGTTTTTT.

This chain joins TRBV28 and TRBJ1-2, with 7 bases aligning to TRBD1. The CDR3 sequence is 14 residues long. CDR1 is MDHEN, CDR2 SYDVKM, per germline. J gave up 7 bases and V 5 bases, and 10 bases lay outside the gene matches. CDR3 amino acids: CASSPITGVGGYTF. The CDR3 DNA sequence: TGTGCCAGCAGTCCAATAACAGGGGTAGGTGGCTACACCTTC.

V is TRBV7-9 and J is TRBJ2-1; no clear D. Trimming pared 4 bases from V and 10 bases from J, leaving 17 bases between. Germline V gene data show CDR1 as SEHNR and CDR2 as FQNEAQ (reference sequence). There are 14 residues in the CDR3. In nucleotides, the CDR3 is TGTGCCAGCAGCTCGCGCGCTTGGCAACACGAGCAGTTCTTC. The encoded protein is CASSSRAWQHEQFF.

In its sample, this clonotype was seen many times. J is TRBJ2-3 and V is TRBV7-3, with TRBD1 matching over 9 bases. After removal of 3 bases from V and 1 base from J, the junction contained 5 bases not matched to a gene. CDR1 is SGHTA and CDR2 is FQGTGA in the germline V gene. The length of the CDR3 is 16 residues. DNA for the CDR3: TGTGCCAGCAGCTTGGCCCGGACAGGGGGCACAGATACGCAGTATTTT. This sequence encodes CASSLARTGGTDTQYF.

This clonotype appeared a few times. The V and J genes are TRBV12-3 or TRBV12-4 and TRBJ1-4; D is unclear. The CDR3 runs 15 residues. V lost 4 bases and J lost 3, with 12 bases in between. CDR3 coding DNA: TGTGCCAGCAGTTCAAAAGGGTGGTCTAATGAAAAACTGTTTTTT. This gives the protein CASSSKGWSNEKLFF.

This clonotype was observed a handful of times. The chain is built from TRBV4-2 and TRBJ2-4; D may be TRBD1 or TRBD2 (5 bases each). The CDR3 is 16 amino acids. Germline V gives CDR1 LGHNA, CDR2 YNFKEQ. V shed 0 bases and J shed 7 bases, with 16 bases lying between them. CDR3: CASSQENLGVWNIQYF. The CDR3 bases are TGTGCCAGCAGCCAAGAAAATCTGGGGGTGTGGAACATTCAGTACTTC.

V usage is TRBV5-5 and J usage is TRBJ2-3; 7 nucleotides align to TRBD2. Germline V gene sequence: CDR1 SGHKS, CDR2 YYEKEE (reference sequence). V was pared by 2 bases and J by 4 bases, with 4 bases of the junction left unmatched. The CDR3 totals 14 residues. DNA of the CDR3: TGTGCCAGCAGCTTCGGGGACTACTCAGATACGCAGTATTTT. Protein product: CASSFGDYSDTQYF.

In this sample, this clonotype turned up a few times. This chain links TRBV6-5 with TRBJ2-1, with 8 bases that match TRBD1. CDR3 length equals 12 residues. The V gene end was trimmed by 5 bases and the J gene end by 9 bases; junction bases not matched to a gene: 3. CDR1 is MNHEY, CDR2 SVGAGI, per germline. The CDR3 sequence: CASSDRGGEQFF. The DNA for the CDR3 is TGTGCCAGCAGTGACAGGGGAGGTGAGCAGTTCTTC.

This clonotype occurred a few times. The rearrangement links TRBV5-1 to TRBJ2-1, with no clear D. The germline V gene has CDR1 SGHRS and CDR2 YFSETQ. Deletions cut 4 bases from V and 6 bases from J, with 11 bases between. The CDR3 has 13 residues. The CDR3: CASSPWAFNEQFF. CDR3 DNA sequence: TGCGCCAGCAGCCCCTGGGCCTTCAATGAGCAGTTCTTC.

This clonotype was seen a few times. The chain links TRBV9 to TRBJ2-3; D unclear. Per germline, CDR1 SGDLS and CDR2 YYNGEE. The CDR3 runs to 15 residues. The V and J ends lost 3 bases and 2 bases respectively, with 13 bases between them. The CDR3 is CASSAGPAPTDTQYF. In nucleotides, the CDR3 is TGTGCCAGCAGCGCTGGACCCGCCCCCACAGATACGCAGTATTTT. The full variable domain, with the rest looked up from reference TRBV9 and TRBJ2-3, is DSGVTQTPKHLITATGQRVTLRCSPRSGDLSVYWYQQSLDQGLQFLIQYYNGEERAKGNILERFSAQQFPDLHSELNLSSLELGDSALYFCASSAGPAPTDTQYFGPGTRLTVL.

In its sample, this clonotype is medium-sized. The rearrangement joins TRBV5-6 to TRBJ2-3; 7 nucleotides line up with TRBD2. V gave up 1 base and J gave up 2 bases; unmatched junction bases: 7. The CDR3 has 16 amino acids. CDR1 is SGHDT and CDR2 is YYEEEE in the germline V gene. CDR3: CASSLYKRGLTDTQYF. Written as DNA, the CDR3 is TGTGCCAGCAGCTTGTATAAGCGGGGACTCACAGATACGCAGTATTTT.

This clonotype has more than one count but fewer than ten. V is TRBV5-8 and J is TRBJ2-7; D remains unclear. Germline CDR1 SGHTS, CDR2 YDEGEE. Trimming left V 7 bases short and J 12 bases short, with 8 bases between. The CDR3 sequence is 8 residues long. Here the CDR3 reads CASVSLYV. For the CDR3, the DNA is TGTGCCAGCGTTAGTCTGTACGTC.

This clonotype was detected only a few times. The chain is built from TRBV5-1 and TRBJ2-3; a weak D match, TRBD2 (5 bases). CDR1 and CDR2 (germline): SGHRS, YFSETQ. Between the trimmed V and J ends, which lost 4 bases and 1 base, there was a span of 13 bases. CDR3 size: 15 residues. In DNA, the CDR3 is TGCGCCAGCAGCCCTCGAGACGGGGGCACAGATACGCAGTATTTT. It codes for CASSPRDGGTDTQYF.

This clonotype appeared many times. This chain's CDR3 is CASSPGQGEGYTF. The CDR3 region has the DNA TGCGCCAGCAGCCCGGGACAGGGTGAGGGCTACACCTTC. The rearrangement uses TRBV5-1 and TRBJ1-2, with 9 bases aligning to TRBD1. Per the germline V gene, CDR1 is SGHRS and CDR2 is YFSETQ. The length of the CDR3 is 13 residues. Trimming at V came to 4 bases and at J to 8 bases, leaving 6 bases not matched to a gene.

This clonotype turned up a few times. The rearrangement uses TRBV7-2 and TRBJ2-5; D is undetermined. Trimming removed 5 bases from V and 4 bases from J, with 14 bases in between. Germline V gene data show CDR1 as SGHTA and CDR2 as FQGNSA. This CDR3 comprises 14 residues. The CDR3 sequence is CASSETRYRETQYF. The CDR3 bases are TGTGCCAGCAGCGAGACCAGATACCGAGAGACCCAGTACTTC.

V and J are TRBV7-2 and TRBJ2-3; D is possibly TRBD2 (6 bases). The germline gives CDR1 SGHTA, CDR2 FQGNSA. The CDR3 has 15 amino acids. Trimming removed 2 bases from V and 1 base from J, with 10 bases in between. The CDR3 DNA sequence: TGTGCCAGCAGCTTAATAGCGGTAGGCACAGATACGCAGTATTTT. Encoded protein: CASSLIAVGTDTQYF.

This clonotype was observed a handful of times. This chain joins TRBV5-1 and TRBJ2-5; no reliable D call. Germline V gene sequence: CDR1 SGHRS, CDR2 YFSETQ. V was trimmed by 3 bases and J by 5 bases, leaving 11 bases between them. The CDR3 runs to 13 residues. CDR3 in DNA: TGCGCCAGCAGCTGGTCCTACTGGGAGACCCAGTACTTC. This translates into CASSWSYWETQYF.

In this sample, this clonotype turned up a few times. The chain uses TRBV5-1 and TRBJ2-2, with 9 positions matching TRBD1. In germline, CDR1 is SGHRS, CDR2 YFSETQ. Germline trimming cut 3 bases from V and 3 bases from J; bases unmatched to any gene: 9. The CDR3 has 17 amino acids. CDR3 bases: TGCGCCAGCAGCTCCATACAGGGGGCTTGGGACACCGGGGAGCTGTTTTTT. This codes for CASSSIQGAWDTGELFF.

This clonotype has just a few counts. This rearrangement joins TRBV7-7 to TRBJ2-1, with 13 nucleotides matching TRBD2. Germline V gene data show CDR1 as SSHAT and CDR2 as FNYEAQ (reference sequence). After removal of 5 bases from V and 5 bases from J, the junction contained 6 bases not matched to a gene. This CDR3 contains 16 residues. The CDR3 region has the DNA TGTGCCAGCAGCCTCGGGACTAGCGGGGCCCACAATGAGCAGTTCTTC. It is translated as CASSLGTSGAHNEQFF.

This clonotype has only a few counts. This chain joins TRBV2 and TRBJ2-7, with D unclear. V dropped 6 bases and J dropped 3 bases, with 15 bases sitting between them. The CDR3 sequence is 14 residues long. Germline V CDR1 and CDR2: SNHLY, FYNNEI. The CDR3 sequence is CASSEVDKSYEQYF. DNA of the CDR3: TGTGCCAGCAGCGAGGTAGACAAGAGCTACGAGCAGTACTTC.